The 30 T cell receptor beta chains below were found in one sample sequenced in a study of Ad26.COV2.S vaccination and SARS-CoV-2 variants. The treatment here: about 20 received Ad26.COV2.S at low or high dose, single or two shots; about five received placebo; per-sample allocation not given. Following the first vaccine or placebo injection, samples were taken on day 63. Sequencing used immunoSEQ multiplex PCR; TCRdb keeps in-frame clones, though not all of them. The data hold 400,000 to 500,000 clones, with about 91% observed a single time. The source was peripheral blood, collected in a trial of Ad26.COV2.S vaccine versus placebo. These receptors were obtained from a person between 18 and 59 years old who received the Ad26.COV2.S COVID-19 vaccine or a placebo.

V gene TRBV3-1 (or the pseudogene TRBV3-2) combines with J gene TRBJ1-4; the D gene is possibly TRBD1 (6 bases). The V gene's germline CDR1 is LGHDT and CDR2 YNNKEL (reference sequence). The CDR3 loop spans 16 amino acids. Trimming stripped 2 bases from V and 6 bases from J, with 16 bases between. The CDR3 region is CASSQWGQGFDEKLFF. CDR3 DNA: TGTGCCAGCAGCCAATGGGGTCAGGGGTTCGATGAAAAACTGTTTTTT.

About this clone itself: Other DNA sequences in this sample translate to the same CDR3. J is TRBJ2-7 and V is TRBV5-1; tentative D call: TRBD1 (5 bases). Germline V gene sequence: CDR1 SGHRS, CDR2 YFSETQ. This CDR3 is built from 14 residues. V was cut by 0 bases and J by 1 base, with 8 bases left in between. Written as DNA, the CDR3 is TGCGCCAGCAGCTTGGATCCAGGGTCCTACGAGCAGTACTTC. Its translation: CASSLDPGSYEQYF.

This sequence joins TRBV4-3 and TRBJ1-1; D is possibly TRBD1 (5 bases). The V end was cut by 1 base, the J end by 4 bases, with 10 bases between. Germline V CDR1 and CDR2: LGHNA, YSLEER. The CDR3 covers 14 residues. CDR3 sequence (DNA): TGCGCCAGCAGCCAAGGGGGGAAAACCACTGAAGCTTTCTTT. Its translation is CASSQGGKTTEAFF.

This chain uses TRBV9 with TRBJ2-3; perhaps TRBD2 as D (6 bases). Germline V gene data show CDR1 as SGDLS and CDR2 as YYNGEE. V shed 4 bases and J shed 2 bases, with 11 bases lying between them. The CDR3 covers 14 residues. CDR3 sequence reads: CASSLRLDTDTQYF. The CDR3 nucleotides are TGTGCCAGCAGCCTAAGACTAGACACAGATACGCAGTATTTT. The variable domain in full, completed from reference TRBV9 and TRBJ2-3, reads DSGVTQTPKHLITATGQRVTLRCSPRSGDLSVYWYQQSLDQGLQFLIQYYNGEERAKGNILERFSAQQFPDLHSELNLSSLELGDSALYFCASSLRLDTDTQYFGPGTRLTVL.

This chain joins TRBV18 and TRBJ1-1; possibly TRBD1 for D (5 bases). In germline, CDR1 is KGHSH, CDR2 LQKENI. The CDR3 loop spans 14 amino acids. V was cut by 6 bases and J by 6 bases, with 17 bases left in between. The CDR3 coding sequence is TGTGCCAGCTCGCGCAGGGAAGGCTCTGCTGAAGCTTTCTTT. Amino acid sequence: CASSRREGSAEAFF.

CDR3 sequence: CASSFLAESSYNEQFF. In nucleotides, the CDR3 is TGCGCCAGCAGCTTTTTAGCGGAAAGCTCCTACAATGAGCAGTTCTTC. The rearrangement links TRBV5-1 to TRBJ2-1; possibly TRBD2 for D (6 bases). Germline V gene lookup returns CDR1 SGHRS and CDR2 YFSETQ. V was trimmed by 2 bases and J by 0 bases, leaving 12 bases between them. The CDR3 is 16 residues long.

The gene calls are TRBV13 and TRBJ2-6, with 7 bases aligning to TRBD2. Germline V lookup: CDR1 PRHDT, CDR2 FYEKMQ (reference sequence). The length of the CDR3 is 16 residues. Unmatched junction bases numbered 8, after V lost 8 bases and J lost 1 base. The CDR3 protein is CASGERGRSGANVLTF. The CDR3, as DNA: TGTGCCAGCGGGGAGCGGGGTCGGTCTGGGGCCAACGTCCTGACTTTC. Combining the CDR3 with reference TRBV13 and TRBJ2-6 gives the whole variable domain AAGVIQSPRHLIKEKRETATLKCYPIPRHDTVYWYQQGPGQDPQFLISFYEKMQSDKGSIPDRFSAQQFSDYHSELNMSSLELGDSALYFCASGERGRSGANVLTFGAGSRLTVL.

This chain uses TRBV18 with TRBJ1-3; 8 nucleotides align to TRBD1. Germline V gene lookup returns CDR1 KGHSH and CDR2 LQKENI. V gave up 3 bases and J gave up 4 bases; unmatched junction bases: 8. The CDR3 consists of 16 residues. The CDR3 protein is CASSPLGQGFGNTIYF. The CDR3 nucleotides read TGTGCCAGCTCACCCCTAGGACAGGGCTTCGGAAACACCATATATTTT. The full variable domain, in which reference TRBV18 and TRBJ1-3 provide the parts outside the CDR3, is NAGVMQNPRHLVRRRGQEARLRCSPMKGHSHVYWYRQLPEEGLKFMVYLQKENIIDESGMPKERFSAEFPKEGPSILRIQQVVRGDSAAYFCASSPLGQGFGNTIYFGEGSWLTVV.

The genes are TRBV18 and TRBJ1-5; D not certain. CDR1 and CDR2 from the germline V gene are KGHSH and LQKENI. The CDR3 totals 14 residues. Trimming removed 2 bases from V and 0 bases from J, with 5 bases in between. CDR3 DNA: TGTGCCAGCTCACCAATCCATAGCAATCAGCCCCAGCATTTT. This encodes CASSPIHSNQPQHF.

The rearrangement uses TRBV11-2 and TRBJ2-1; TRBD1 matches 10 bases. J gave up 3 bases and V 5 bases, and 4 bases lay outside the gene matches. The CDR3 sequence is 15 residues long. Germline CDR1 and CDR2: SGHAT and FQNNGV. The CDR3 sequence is CASSQGDRGYNEQFF. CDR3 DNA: TGTGCCAGCAGCCAAGGGGACAGGGGCTACAATGAGCAGTTCTTC.

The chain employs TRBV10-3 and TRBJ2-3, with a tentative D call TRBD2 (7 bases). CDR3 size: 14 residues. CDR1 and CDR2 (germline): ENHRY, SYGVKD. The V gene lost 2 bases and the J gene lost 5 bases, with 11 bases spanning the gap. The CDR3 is CAISEAGARDTQYF. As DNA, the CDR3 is TGTGCCATCAGTGAGGCGGGGGCCAGAGATACGCAGTATTTT.

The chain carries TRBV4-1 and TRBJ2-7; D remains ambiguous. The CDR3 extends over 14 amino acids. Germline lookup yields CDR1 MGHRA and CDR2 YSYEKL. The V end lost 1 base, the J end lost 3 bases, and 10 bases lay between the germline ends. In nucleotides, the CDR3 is TGCGCCAGCAGCCAAGGTGAACGGCGCTACGAGCAGTACTTC. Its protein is CASSQGERRYEQYF.

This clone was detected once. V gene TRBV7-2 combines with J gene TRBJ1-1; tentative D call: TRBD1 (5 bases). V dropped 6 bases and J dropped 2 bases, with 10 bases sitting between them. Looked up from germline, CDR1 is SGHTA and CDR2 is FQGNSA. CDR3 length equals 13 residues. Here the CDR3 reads CASRNQGNTEAFF. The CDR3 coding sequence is TGTGCCAGCAGGAATCAGGGTAACACTGAAGCTTTCTTT.

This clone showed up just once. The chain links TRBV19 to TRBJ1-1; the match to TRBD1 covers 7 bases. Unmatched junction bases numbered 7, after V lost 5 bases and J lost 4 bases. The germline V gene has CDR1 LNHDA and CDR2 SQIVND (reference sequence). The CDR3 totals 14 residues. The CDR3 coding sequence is TGTGCCAGTAGTTACGACAGGGAGGGCACTGAAGCTTTCTTT. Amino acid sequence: CASSYDREGTEAFF.

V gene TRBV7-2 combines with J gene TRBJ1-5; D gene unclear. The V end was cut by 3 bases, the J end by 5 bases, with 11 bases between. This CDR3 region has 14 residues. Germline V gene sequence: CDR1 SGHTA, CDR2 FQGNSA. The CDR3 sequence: CASSFFFADQPQHF. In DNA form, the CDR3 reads TGTGCCAGCAGCTTCTTTTTCGCAGATCAGCCCCAGCATTTT.

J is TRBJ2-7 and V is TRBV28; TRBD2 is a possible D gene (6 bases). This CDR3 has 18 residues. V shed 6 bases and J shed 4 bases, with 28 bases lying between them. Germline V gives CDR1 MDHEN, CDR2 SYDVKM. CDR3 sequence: CASRPEWLMEGNVYEQYF. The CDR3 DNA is TGTGCCAGCAGGCCCGAGTGGTTGATGGAGGGAAATGTTTACGAGCAGTACTTC.

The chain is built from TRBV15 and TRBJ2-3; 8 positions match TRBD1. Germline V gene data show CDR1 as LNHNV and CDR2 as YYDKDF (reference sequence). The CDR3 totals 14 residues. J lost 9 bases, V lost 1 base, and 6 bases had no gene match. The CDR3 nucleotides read TGTGCCACCAGCAGAGGCAGACAGGGGAGAACGCAGTATTTT. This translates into CATSRGRQGRTQYF.

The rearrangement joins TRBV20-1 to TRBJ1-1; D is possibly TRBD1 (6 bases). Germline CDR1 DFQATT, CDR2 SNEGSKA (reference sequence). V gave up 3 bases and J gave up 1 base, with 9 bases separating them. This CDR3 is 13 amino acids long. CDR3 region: CSASGTPNTEAFF. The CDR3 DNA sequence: TGCAGTGCTAGTGGGACACCGAACACTGAAGCTTTCTTT.

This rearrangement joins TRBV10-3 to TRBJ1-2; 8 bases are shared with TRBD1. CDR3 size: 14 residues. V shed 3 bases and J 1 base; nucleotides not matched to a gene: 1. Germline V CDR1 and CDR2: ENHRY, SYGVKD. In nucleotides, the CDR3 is TGTGCCATCAGTGACAGGGGGCGTAACTATGGCTACACCTTC. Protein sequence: CAISDRGRNYGYTF.

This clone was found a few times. The CDR3 spells CASRTGYEQYV. The DNA for the CDR3 is TGTGCCAGCAGGACGGGCTACGAGCAGTACGTC. The chain employs TRBV11-2 and TRBJ2-7, with no clear D. Germline CDR1 reads SGHAT; CDR2 reads FQNNGV. V was cut by 6 bases and J by 3 bases, with 6 bases left in between. This CDR3 region has 11 residues.

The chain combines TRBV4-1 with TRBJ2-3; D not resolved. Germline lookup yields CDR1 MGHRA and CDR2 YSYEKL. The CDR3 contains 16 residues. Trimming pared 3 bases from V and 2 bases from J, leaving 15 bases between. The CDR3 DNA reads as TGCGCCAGCAGCCAGATCATCGATTTCTTCACAGATACGCAGTATTTT. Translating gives CASSQIIDFFTDTQYF.

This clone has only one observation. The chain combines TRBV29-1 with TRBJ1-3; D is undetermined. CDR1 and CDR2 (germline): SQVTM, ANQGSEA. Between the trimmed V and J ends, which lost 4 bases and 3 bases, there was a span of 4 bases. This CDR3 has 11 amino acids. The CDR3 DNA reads TGCAGCGTTGGGATTGGAAACACCATATATTTT. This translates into CSVGIGNTIYF.

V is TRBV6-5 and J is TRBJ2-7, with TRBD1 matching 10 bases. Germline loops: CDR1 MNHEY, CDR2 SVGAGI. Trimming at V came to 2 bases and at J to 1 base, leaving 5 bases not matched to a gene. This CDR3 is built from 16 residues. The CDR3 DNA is TGTGCCAGCAGTTACGGGACAGGGGACGGTTCCTACGAGCAGTACTTC. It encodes CASSYGTGDGSYEQYF.

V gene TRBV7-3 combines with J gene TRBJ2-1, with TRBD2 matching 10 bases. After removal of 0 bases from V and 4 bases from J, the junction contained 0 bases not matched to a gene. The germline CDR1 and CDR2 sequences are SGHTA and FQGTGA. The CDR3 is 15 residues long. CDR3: CASSLTLAGYNEQFF. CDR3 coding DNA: TGTGCCAGCAGCTTAACACTAGCGGGGTACAATGAGCAGTTCTTC.

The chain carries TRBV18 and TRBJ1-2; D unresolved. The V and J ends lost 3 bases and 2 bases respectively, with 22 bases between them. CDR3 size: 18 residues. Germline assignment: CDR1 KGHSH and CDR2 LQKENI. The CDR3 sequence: CASSPKMHGRVGNYGYTF. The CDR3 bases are TGTGCCAGCTCACCGAAAATGCATGGCCGGGTCGGAAACTATGGCTACACCTTC.

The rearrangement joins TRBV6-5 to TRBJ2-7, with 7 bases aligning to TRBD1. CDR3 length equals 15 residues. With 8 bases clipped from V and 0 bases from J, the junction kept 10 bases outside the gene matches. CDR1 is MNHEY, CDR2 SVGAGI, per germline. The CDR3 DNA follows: TGTGCCAGCGGGGGCCGGGACAGACGCTCCTACGAGCAGTACGTC. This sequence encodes CASGGRDRRSYEQYV.

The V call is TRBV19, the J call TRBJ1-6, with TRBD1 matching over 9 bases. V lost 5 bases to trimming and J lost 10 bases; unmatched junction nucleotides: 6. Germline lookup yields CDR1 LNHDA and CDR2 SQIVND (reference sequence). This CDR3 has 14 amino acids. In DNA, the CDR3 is TGTGCCAGTAGTTCGACAGGGGGTGGATCACCCCTCCACTTT. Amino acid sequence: CASSSTGGGSPLHF.

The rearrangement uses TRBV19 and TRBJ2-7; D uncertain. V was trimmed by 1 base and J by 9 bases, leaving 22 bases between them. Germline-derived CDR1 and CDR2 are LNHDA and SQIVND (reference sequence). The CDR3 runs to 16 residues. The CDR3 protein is CASSIAAGVSPSWQYF. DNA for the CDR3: TGTGCCAGTAGTATAGCGGCCGGCGTATCTCCTAGTTGGCAGTACTTC.

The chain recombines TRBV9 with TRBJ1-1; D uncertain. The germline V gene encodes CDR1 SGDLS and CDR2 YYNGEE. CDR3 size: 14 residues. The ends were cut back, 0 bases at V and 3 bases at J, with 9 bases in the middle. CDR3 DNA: TGTGCCAGCAGCGTAGATCCGGAGGACACTGAAGCTTTCTTT. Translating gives CASSVDPEDTEAFF.

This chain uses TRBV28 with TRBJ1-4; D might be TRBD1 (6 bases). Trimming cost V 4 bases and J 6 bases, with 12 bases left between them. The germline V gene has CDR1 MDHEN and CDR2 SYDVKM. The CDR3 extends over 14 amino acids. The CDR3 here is CASSYAAGDEKLFF. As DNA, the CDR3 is TGTGCCAGCAGTTATGCGGCAGGGGATGAAAAACTGTTTTTT.